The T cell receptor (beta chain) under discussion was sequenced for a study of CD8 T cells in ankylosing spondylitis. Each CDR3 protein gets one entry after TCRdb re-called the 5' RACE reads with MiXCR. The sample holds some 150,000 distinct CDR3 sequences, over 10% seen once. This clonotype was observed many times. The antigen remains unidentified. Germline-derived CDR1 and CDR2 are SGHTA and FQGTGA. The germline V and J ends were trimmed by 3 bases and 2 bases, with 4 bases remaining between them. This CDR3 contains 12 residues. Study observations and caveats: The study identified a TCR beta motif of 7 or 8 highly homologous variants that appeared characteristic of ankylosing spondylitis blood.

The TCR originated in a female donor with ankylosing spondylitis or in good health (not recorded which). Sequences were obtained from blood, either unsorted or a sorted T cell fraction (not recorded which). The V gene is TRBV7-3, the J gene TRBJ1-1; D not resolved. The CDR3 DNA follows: TGTGCCAGCAGCTTCGACAACACTGAAGCTTTCTTT. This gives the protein CASSFDNTEAFF.